Each of the 30 T cell receptor beta chains below was sequenced from the same sample in a study of blood T cell repertoires in COVID-19. Generated by immunoSEQ multiplex PCR, the TCRdb table keeps only in-frame clones and is missing some. The table shows about 140,000 clones, with about 80% occurring only once. Sequencing was done on a sample of peripheral blood. All receptors come from a woman between 55 and 75 years old with acute or convalescent COVID-19.

The chain links TRBV20-1 to TRBJ2-7; D gene unclear. V was shortened by 6 bases and J by 0 bases, with 6 bases between the two germline ends. The germline V gene encodes CDR1 DFQATT and CDR2 SNEGSKA (reference sequence). This CDR3 has 11 residues. The CDR3 DNA reads as TGCAGTGCCCCACTCTCCTACGAGCAGTACTTC. Translated, it gives CSAPLSYEQYF.

The chain uses TRBV9 and TRBJ2-7, with 7 bases lining up with TRBD2. This CDR3 is built from 14 residues. The germline CDR1 and CDR2 sequences are SGDLS and YYNGEE. V lost 3 bases to trimming and J lost 6 bases; unmatched junction nucleotides: 9. The CDR3 sequence is CASSAGLDLSEQYF. CDR3 DNA sequence: TGTGCCAGCAGCGCAGGACTAGACCTTAGCGAGCAGTACTTC.

The CDR3 sequence is CASSSTGLNEQFF. The DNA for the CDR3 is TGTGCCAGCAGCTCGACTGGACTCAATGAGCAGTTCTTC. V and J are TRBV7-2 and TRBJ2-1, with D tentatively TRBD2 (5 bases). In germline, CDR1 is SGHTA, CDR2 FQGNSA. The CDR3 has 13 amino acids. V dropped 4 bases and J dropped 6 bases, with 10 bases sitting between them.

The rearrangement links TRBV5-5 to TRBJ1-6; a weak D match, TRBD1 (6 bases). This CDR3 comprises 16 residues. V lost 0 bases and J 7 bases, leaving 14 bases between the germline ends. Germline V gives CDR1 SGHKS, CDR2 YYEKEE (reference sequence). The CDR3 region has the DNA TGTGCCAGCAGCTTGGAAAACCCCCAGGGGAATTCACCCCTCCACTTT. This codes for CASSLENPQGNSPLHF.

The chain is built from TRBV25-1 and TRBJ2-2; no reliable D call. This CDR3 contains 11 residues. The germline V and J ends were trimmed by 7 bases and 7 bases, with 7 bases remaining between them. From germline, CDR1 is MGHDK and CDR2 SYGVNS. Here the CDR3 DNA reads TGTGCCAGCAAATCCGGCGGGGAGCTGTTTTTT. This encodes CASKSGGELFF. Based on the CDR3 plus reference TRBV25-1 and TRBJ2-2, the full variable domain is EADIYQTPRYLVIGTGKKITLECSQTMGHDKMYWYQQDPGMELHLIHYSYGVNSTEKGDLSSESTVSRIRTEHFPLTLESARPSHTSQYLCASKSGGELFFGEGSRLTVL.

This chain uses TRBV28 with TRBJ1-2; 8 bases fit TRBD1. Germline trimming cut 3 bases from V and 2 bases from J; bases unmatched to any gene: 8. The CDR3 is 16 residues long. Per the germline V gene, CDR1 is MDHEN and CDR2 is SYDVKM. Written as DNA, the CDR3 is TGTGCCAGCAGTTTCTCAGCGGGGACAGGCAACTATGGCTACACCTTC. It encodes CASSFSAGTGNYGYTF.

This clone appeared a few times. V and J are TRBV4-1 and TRBJ1-5; D is perhaps TRBD1 (6 bases). There are 18 residues in the CDR3. Trimming pared 0 bases from V and 2 bases from J, leaving 17 bases between. The germline CDR1 and CDR2 sequences are MGHRA and YSYEKL. The CDR3 reads CASSQDYRGALGNQPQHF. The CDR3 DNA follows: TGCGCCAGCAGCCAAGATTACCGGGGGGCGTTGGGCAATCAGCCCCAGCATTTT.

The gene calls are TRBV6-4 and TRBJ1-2, with D tentatively TRBD1 (6 bases). Germline V CDR1 and CDR2: MRHNA, SNTAGT. CDR3 length equals 12 residues. V shed 7 bases and J shed 1 base, with 7 bases lying between them. Here the CDR3 DNA reads TGTGCCAGCAAGGGGGATAACTATGGCTACACCTTC. Translated, it gives CASKGDNYGYTF.

The rearrangement joins TRBV30 to TRBJ2-1; D is uncertain. This CDR3 comprises 13 residues. Deletions cut 0 bases from V and 4 bases from J, with 7 bases between. From germline, CDR1 is GTSNPN and CDR2 SVGIG (reference sequence). CDR3 nucleotide sequence: TGTGCCTGGAGTGTCCCCGGGTACAATGAGCAGTTCTTC. This translates into CAWSVPGYNEQFF.

The gene calls are TRBV7-8 and TRBJ2-1; 8 nucleotides line up with TRBD2. The CDR3 totals 15 residues. Germline V gives CDR1 SGHVS, CDR2 FQNEAQ. V shed 5 bases and J 3 bases; nucleotides not matched to a gene: 6. The DNA of the CDR3 is TGTGCCAGCAGCCCCACTAGCGGAGACTACAATGAGCAGTTCTTC. Encoded protein: CASSPTSGDYNEQFF.

The chain uses TRBV30 and TRBJ1-4; 7 nucleotides align to TRBD1. Trimming took 4 bases from V and 4 from J; bases not matched to a gene: 6. The germline V gene has CDR1 GTSNPN and CDR2 SVGIG (reference sequence). The CDR3 has 14 amino acids. As DNA, the CDR3 is TGTGCCTGGAATGTAGGGACAGTTAATGAAAAACTGTTTTTT. This sequence encodes CAWNVGTVNEKLFF.

The DNA of the CDR3 is TGTGCCAGCAGTCAATCGTTGACGGGTAAAGTGACTGAAGCTTTCTTT. This translates into CASSQSLTGKVTEAFF. The chain uses TRBV3-1 (or the pseudogene TRBV3-2) and TRBJ1-1; unclear D gene. V was shortened by 6 bases and J by 5 bases, with 22 bases between the two germline ends. From germline, CDR1 is LGHDT and CDR2 YNNKEL (reference sequence). The CDR3 length is 16 residues.

The V gene is TRBV25-1, the J gene TRBJ2-4, with TRBD1 as a possible D gene (6 bases). The germline CDR1 and CDR2 sequences are MGHDK and SYGVNS. The CDR3 is 15 residues long. V lost 3 bases and J lost 3, with 12 bases in between. CDR3 DNA sequence: TGTGCCAGCAGTGAGGACCCGGGACACAAAAACATTCAGTACTTC. Its protein product is CASSEDPGHKNIQYF.

V gene TRBV7-8 combines with J gene TRBJ2-7; TRBD1 is a possible D gene (6 bases). The germline V gene has CDR1 SGHVS and CDR2 FQNEAQ. Trimming shortened V by 5 bases and J by 2 bases, and 13 bases separated the two germline ends. CDR3 size: 14 residues. CDR3 nucleotide sequence: TGTGCCAGCAGCCGGCCCCGGGACACCTACGAGCAGTACTTC. It is translated as CASSRPRDTYEQYF.

V and J are TRBV7-8 and TRBJ2-1; a weak D match, TRBD1 (5 bases). The CDR3 runs 17 residues. Trimming took off 0 bases at V and 4 bases at J, with 16 bases between the two ends. Germline lookup yields CDR1 SGHVS and CDR2 FQNEAQ. CDR3 DNA: TGTGCCAGCAGCTTAGCGTCCAGGGCACTACCTTACAATGAGCAGTTCTTC. Translation: CASSLASRALPYNEQFF.

The CDR3 DNA reads TGTGCCAGCAGTTCCGGGACTAGCGGGACCGGGGAGCTGTTTTTT. Protein sequence: CASSSGTSGTGELFF. The chain has TRBV28 and TRBJ2-2, with TRBD2 matching over 12 bases. The germline V gene has CDR1 MDHEN and CDR2 SYDVKM. J gave up 5 bases and V 4 bases, and 2 bases lay outside the gene matches. The CDR3 is made up of 15 amino acids.

In this sample, this clone turned up a few times. Other nucleotide sequences in the sample specify the same CDR3. The chain is built from TRBV7-2 and TRBJ2-2, with a possible D match to TRBD1 (5 bases). V was shortened by 2 bases and J by 2 bases, with 9 bases between the two germline ends. The CDR3 spans 15 residues. Germline V CDR1 and CDR2: SGHTA, FQGNSA. The CDR3 region is CASSLRQGNTGELFF. As DNA, the CDR3 is TGTGCCAGCAGCTTAAGGCAGGGTAACACCGGGGAGCTGTTTTTT.

Concerning this clone: Other DNA sequences of this sample code for an identical CDR3. V usage is TRBV28 and J usage is TRBJ1-6; D may be TRBD1 (5 bases). This CDR3 spans 14 amino acids. V was shortened by 3 bases and J by 7 bases, with 10 bases between the two germline ends. Germline V gives CDR1 MDHEN, CDR2 SYDVKM. The CDR3 nucleotides read TGTGCCAGCAGTTTGGGGCAGGGAAATTCACCCCTCCACTTT. Protein: CASSLGQGNSPLHF.

CDR3 sequence: CASSFPGSSPLHF. The CDR3 nucleotides are TGTGCCAGCAGCTTCCCGGGAAGTTCACCCCTCCACTTT. This rearrangement joins TRBV11-3 to TRBJ1-6, with D unresolved. Germline V gene sequence: CDR1 SGHNT, CDR2 YENEEA. Between the trimmed V and J ends, which lost 3 bases and 9 bases, there was a span of 9 bases. CDR3 length: 13 amino acids.

This sequence joins TRBV12-5 and TRBJ2-2, with D possibly TRBD2 on 5 matching bases. The CDR3 has 16 residues. Deletions cut 4 bases from V and 4 bases from J, with 16 bases between. Germline CDR1 LGHNT, CDR2 FRNRAP. CDR3 protein: CASGSVVGSGTGELFF. The CDR3 bases are TGTGCTAGTGGTTCTGTTGTAGGGAGTGGCACCGGGGAGCTGTTTTTT. Using reference TRBV12-5 and TRBJ2-2 for the parts outside the CDR3, the full variable domain is DARVTQTPRHKVTEMGQEVTMRCQPILGHNTVFWYRQTMMQGLELLAYFRNRAPLDDSGMPKDRFSAEMPDATLATLKIQPSEPRDSAVYFCASGSVVGSGTGELFFGEGSRLTVL.

This chain uses TRBV12-5 with TRBJ2-2; 10 nucleotides line up with TRBD2. The V segment lost 6 bases and the J segment 6 bases; nucleotides outside the gene matches: 4. There are 14 residues in the CDR3. Germline V gene sequence: CDR1 LGHNT, CDR2 FRNRAP. CDR3 region: CASGKAGGSGELFF. The CDR3 DNA reads as TGTGCTAGTGGGAAAGCGGGAGGGTCCGGGGAGCTGTTTTTT.

The gene calls are TRBV6-5 and TRBJ1-5; maybe TRBD1 (5 bases). CDR1 is MNHEY and CDR2 is SVGAGI in the germline V gene. Trimming took off 0 bases at V and 3 bases at J, with 9 bases between the two ends. This CDR3 has 15 residues. Here the CDR3 reads CASSYSAGDNQPQHF. CDR3 nucleotide sequence: TGTGCCAGCAGTTACTCCGCGGGGGACAATCAGCCCCAGCATTTT.

To note about this clone: One junction end does not reproduce the germline sequence, and a read error may be involved. The rearrangement links TRBV7-7 to TRBJ2-2; tentatively, D is TRBD1 (6 bases). CDR3 size: 16 residues. The V gene's germline CDR1 is SSHAT and CDR2 FNYEAQ (reference sequence). CDR3 nucleotides: TGTGCTAGCAGCGAAAGTCCGGCAGGGGTTTCTGGGGAGCTGTTTTTT. It is translated as CASSESPAGVSGELFF.

The rearrangement joins TRBV30 to TRBJ2-3; D possibly corresponds to TRBD1 (6 bases). CDR1 is GTSNPN, CDR2 SVGIG, per germline (reference sequence). V was cut by 0 bases and J by 0 bases, with 13 bases left in between. This CDR3 has 16 amino acids. The CDR3 loop is CAWSVQGRRSTDTQYF. The CDR3 DNA reads as TGTGCCTGGAGTGTTCAGGGGCGGAGGAGCACAGATACGCAGTATTTT.

The genes are TRBV7-9 and TRBJ2-5, with 10 bases aligning to TRBD2. This CDR3 contains 15 residues. V gave up 5 bases and J gave up 5 bases; unmatched junction bases: 8. The germline CDR1 and CDR2 sequences are SEHNR and FQNEAQ (reference sequence). The CDR3 bases are TGTGCCAGCAGCCCCCTTAGCGGGAGGCGGGAGACCCAGTACTTC. It specifies CASSPLSGRRETQYF.

CDR3 amino acids: CSVGGQGNSGETQYF. CDR3 DNA sequence: TGCAGCGTAGGGGGACAGGGGAATTCCGGCGAGACCCAGTACTTC. V gene TRBV29-1 combines with J gene TRBJ2-5; TRBD1 matches 10 bases. The V segment lost 6 bases and the J segment 5 bases; nucleotides outside the gene matches: 12. There are 15 residues in the CDR3. Germline values: CDR1 SQVTM, CDR2 ANQGSEA. Supplemented by reference TRBV29-1 and TRBJ2-5, the full variable domain reads SAVISQKPSRDICQRGTSLTIQCQVDSQVTMMFWYRQQPGQSLTLIATANQGSEATYESGFVIDKFPISRPNLTFSTLTVSNMSPEDSSIYLCSVGGQGNSGETQYFGPGTRLLVL.

The CDR3 here is CASSPPHRESGNTIYF. CDR3 in DNA: TGCGCCAGCAGTCCCCCCCACAGGGAGTCGGGAAACACCATATATTTT. V gene TRBV23-1 combines with J gene TRBJ1-3; D may be TRBD1 (6 bases). TRBV23-1 is an ORF; its function is uncertain. V lost 4 bases, J lost 4 bases, and 17 bases lay in between. The CDR3 totals 16 residues.

DNA of the CDR3: TGTGCCATCAGTGATGGGTTCGGGGAGACCCAGTACTTC. Its protein is CAISDGFGETQYF. The V gene is TRBV10-3, the J gene TRBJ2-5; D is ambiguous. Trimming took 3 bases from V and 5 from J, leaving 10 bases between them. Per germline, CDR1 ENHRY and CDR2 SYGVKD. The CDR3 length is 13 residues.

J is TRBJ2-1 and V is TRBV9, with 12 bases identical to TRBD2. Germline CDR1 is SGDLS and CDR2 is YYNGEE. The junction had 8 bases not matched to a gene; V was cut back by 3 bases and J by 7 bases. The CDR3 covers 16 residues. The CDR3 DNA follows: TGTGCCAGCAGCGACCCCACTAGCGGGAGGTTTAATGAGCAGTTCTTC. Its translation is CASSDPTSGRFNEQFF.

The chain joins TRBV30 to TRBJ1-2; 7 positions match TRBD1. The J segment lost 5 bases and the V segment lost 0 bases, leaving 9 bases of the junction unmatched. This CDR3 comprises 15 residues. Germline V CDR1 and CDR2: GTSNPN, SVGIG (reference sequence). The CDR3 reads CAWSVEGGRGYGYTF. In nucleotides, the CDR3 is TGTGCCTGGAGTGTAGAAGGGGGCCGTGGGTATGGCTACACCTTC.